These T cell receptor beta chains were read from a single sample in a study of OX40 agonist ivuxolimab in advanced cancers. Libraries were prepared by immunoSEQ multiplex PCR; TCRdb keeps only in-frame clonotypes and omits some of them. The profile covers tens of thousands of clones, with roughly 88% appearing a single time and roughly 3.4% taken by the ten largest. Sequencing was performed on CD4+ or CD8+ T cells sorted from blood, taken in a trial of the OX40 agonist ivuxolimab. Receptors originate from an adult with an advanced solid tumor such as melanoma, head and neck, liver or kidney cancer. Each CDR3 is given with its conserved first and last residue. A D gene is named only where the DNA matches it firmly. Size values are once, few and many counts, or a class for expanded clones, and some rows have none.

clone size,V gene,J gene,D gene,CDR3 protein,CDR3 DNA
-,TRBV19,TRBJ2-1,TRBD2,CASLGTSGTGDNEQFF,TGTGCCAGTCTGGGGACTAGCGGGACCGGGGACAATGAGCAGTTCTTC
once,TRBV28,TRBJ2-3,-,CASSLRRPATDTQYF,TGTGCCAGCAGTTTACGTAGGCCAGCGACAGATACGCAGTATTTT
-,TRBV7-9,TRBJ2-2,-,CASSSPARNTGELFF,TGTGCCAGCAGCTCCCCCGCAAGGAACACCGGGGAGCTGTTTTTT
once,TRBV5-1,TRBJ1-4,-,CASSLGQLNEKLFF,TGCGCCAGCAGCTTGGGGCAGCTTAATGAAAAACTGTTTTTT
-,TRBV7-9,TRBJ2-1,-,CASSLGSGVRGEQFF,TGTGCCAGCAGCTTAGGGTCAGGGGTAAGAGGTGAGCAGTTCTTC
once,TRBV29-1,TRBJ1-4,TRBD1,CSALTGGGKLFF,TGCAGCGCCCTTACAGGGGGAGGAAAACTGTTTTTT
-,TRBV2,TRBJ2-3,-,CASSAGMADTQYF,TGTGCCAGCAGTGCGGGGATGGCAGATACGCAGTATTTT
-,TRBV5-1,TRBJ2-1,-,CASSPLRSYNEQFF,TGCGCCAGCAGCCCATTACGCTCCTACAATGAGCAGTTCTTC
-,TRBV28,TRBJ2-7,TRBD2,CASSSPGTSGISYEQYF,TGTGCCAGCAGTTCCCCCGGGACTAGCGGGATCTCCTACGAGCAGTACTTC
-,TRBV5-6,TRBJ1-5,TRBD1,CASSFDRGRRNQPQHF,TGTGCCAGCAGCTTCGACAGGGGACGCCGCAATCAGCCCCAGCATTTT
-,TRBV2,TRBJ2-1,TRBD1,CASTIDGTVYNEQFF,TGTGCCAGCACTATAGACGGGACAGTCTACAATGAGCAGTTCTTC
-,TRBV11-2,TRBJ1-2,-,CASSLAGEVTYPYGYTF,TGTGCCAGCAGCTTAGCGGGCGAAGTAACTTATCCTTATGGCTACACCTTC
-,TRBV11-2,TRBJ2-2,-,CASSFNTGELFF,TGTGCCAGCAGCTTTAACACCGGGGAGCTGTTTTTT
few,TRBV28,TRBJ1-1,-,CATYWRGMNTEAFF,TGTGCCACTTACTGGAGGGGGATGAACACTGAAGCTTTCTTT
-,TRBV7-9,TRBJ2-7,-,CASSLGFLYEQYF,TGTGCCAGCAGCTTAGGTTTCCTCTACGAGCAGTACTTC
-,TRBV9,TRBJ2-3,TRBD2,CASSVDNSGIDTQYF,TGTGCCAGCAGCGTAGATAATAGCGGGATTGATACGCAGTATTTT
-,TRBV28,TRBJ1-2,-,CASSFRVGGYGYTF,TGTGCCAGCAGTTTTCGGGTTGGCGGCTATGGCTACACCTTC
-,TRBV11-2,TRBJ2-7,TRBD2,CASSLSSGGALEQYF,TGTGCCAGCAGCTTATCTAGCGGGGGGGCATTGGAGCAGTACTTC
-,TRBV6-6,TRBJ2-2,-,CASSAHSIPGELFF,TGTGCCAGCAGTGCCCACAGTATCCCCGGGGAGCTGTTTTTT
few,TRBV18,TRBJ2-3,TRBD2,CASSPLAGGGDTQYF,TGTGCCAGCTCACCCCTAGCGGGAGGGGGAGATACGCAGTATTTT
-,TRBV7-9,TRBJ2-2,-,CAADPTGELFF,TGTGCCGCAGACCCCACCGGGGAGCTGTTTTTT
few,TRBV9,TRBJ2-1,-,CASSVVVSSNEQFF,TGTGCCAGCAGCGTAGTTGTCAGTTCCAATGAGCAGTTCTTC
-,TRBV6-5,TRBJ2-7,-,CASSYSRLVDEQYF,TGTGCCAGCAGTTACTCCCGATTGGTCGACGAGCAGTACTTC
-,TRBV5-6,TRBJ2-7,-,CASSPTAARPYSYEQYF,TGTGCCAGCAGCCCGACGGCAGCTAGGCCGTACTCCTACGAGCAGTACTTC
-,TRBV19,TRBJ2-2,-,CASSSKRANTGELFF,TGTGCCAGTAGTAGTAAGCGGGCGAACACCGGGGAGCTGTTTTTT
-,TRBV7-2,TRBJ2-2,-,CASTLQAGHTGELFF,TGTGCCAGCACCCTCCAGGCGGGCCACACCGGGGAGCTGTTTTTT
-,TRBV7-2,TRBJ2-7,TRBD2,CASSLGLAGAYEQYF,TGTGCCAGCAGCTTAGGGCTAGCGGGAGCCTACGAGCAGTACTTC
few,TRBV5-1,TRBJ2-5,TRBD2,CASRTSGSVETQYF,TGCGCCAGCAGGACTAGCGGGAGTGTAGAGACCCAGTACTTC
-,TRBV10-3,TRBJ2-1,-,CAINTGYNEQFF,TGTGCCATCAATACGGGGTACAATGAGCAGTTCTTC
-,TRBV30,TRBJ1-5,-,CAWGEGRPQHF,TGTGCCTGGGGAGAGGGGCGGCCCCAGCATTTT
-,TRBV7-2,TRBJ1-5,TRBD1,CASSRGRFQPQHF,TGTGCCAGCAGCAGGGGGCGCTTTCAGCCCCAGCATTTT
once,TRBV4-2,TRBJ2-6,-,CASAILGANVLTF,TGTGCCAGCGCGATTTTAGGGGCCAACGTCCTGACTTTC
once,TRBV6-1,TRBJ2-7,-,CASSLGPGPSYEQYF,TGTGCCAGCAGTCTAGGGCCAGGGCCCTCCTACGAGCAGTACTTC
-,TRBV11-2,TRBJ2-1,-,CASSLKDEQFF,TGTGCCAGCAGCTTAAAGGATGAGCAGTTCTTC
-,TRBV7-3,TRBJ2-7,TRBD2,CASSPMGGSDEQYF,TGTGCCAGCAGCCCCATGGGAGGGAGCGACGAGCAGTACTTC
-,TRBV2,TRBJ2-1,TRBD2,CASKREGLEQFF,TGTGCCAGTAAGCGGGAGGGCCTTGAGCAGTTCTTC
once,TRBV6-5,TRBJ1-1,-,CASRDLQVGTEAFF,TGTGCCAGCAGGGACCTACAGGTGGGCACTGAAGCTTTCTTT
few,TRBV27,TRBJ2-3,TRBD1,CASSSSDRDTDTQYF,TGTGCCAGCAGTTCCTCGGACAGGGACACAGATACGCAGTATTTT
-,TRBV4-3,TRBJ2-7,TRBD1,CASSQAWIPRQGKTYEQYF,TGCGCCAGCAGCCAAGCGTGGATCCCAAGACAGGGAAAAACCTACGAGCAGTACTTC
once,TRBV6-1,TRBJ1-5,-,CASSYTGDNQPQHF,TGTGCCAGCAGCTATACAGGAGACAATCAGCCCCAGCATTTT
-,TRBV6-5,TRBJ1-2,-,CASSERHNGYTF,TGTGCCAGCAGTGAGAGACATAATGGCTACACCTTC
few,TRBV11-2,TRBJ2-7,-,CASSLDYPLGSGPSYEQYF,TGTGCCAGCAGCTTAGATTATCCCTTAGGAAGCGGTCCCTCCTACGAGCAGTACTTC
-,TRBV29-1,TRBJ2-1,-,CSVGSRADNEQFF,TGCAGCGTTGGTAGCCGGGCTGACAATGAGCAGTTCTTC
-,TRBV5-8,TRBJ2-3,-,CASDLSGSRTDTQYF,TGTGCCAGCGATCTCTCGGGCAGTCGCACAGATACGCAGTATTTT
-,TRBV7-2,TRBJ2-5,-,CASSSFPRGQETQYF,TGTGCCAGCAGCTCCTTTCCCAGGGGCCAAGAGACCCAGTACTTC
once,TRBV28,TRBJ2-1,TRBD2,CASSFTWEGKKRSYNEQFF,TGTGCCAGCAGTTTTACGTGGGAGGGAAAAAAAAGGTCCTACAATGAGCAGTTCTTC
-,TRBV7-2,TRBJ2-3,-,CASSFSRDTDTQYF,TGTGCCAGCAGCTTTTCCAGAGACACAGATACGCAGTATTTT
-,TRBV30,TRBJ2-7,-,CASGKTRTVAEQYF,TGTGCTTCAGGGAAGACCCGGACAGTGGCAGAGCAGTACTTC
-,TRBV5-1,TRBJ2-5,TRBD2,CASSLLAGEGETQYF,TGCGCCAGCAGCTTGCTAGCGGGAGAGGGTGAGACCCAGTACTTC
-,TRBV28,TRBJ2-7,-,CASSTGSYEQYF,TGTGCCAGCAGTACAGGTTCCTACGAGCAGTACTTC
few,TRBV5-1,TRBJ2-1,TRBD2,CASSRTSAYNEQFF,TGCGCCAGCTCCCGGACTAGCGCCTACAATGAGCAGTTCTTC
few,TRBV7-2,TRBJ2-7,-,CASSPHFSKHYEQYF,TGTGCCAGCAGCCCCCATTTTAGCAAACACTACGAGCAGTACTTC